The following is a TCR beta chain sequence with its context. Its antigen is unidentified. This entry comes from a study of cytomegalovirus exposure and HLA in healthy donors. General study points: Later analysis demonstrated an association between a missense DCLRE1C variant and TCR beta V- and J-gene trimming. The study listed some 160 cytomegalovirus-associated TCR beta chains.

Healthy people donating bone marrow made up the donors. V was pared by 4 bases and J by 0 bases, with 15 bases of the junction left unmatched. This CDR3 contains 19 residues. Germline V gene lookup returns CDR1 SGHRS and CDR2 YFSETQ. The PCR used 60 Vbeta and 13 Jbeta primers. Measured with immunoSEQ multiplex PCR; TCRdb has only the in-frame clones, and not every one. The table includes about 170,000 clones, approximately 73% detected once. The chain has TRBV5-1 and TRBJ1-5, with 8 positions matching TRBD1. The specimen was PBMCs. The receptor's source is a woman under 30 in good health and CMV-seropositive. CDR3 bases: TGCGCCAGCAGCCCCCCCCGGAACAGGGGGACCGATAGCAATCAGCCCCAGCATTTT. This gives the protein CASSPPRNRGTDSNQPQHF.